This T cell receptor beta chain was retrieved from a study of T-cell reconstitution after alpha-beta-depleted transplantation in children. Unique molecular identifiers tagged the TCRbeta library. TCRdb re-derived calls from the PCR reads in MiXCR, one entry per CDR3 protein. The sample lists almost 600,000 distinct CDR3 sequences; roughly 30% were seen once. Only a few counts were recorded for this clonotype. The antigen remains unidentified. This CDR3 is 14 amino acids long. Looked up from germline, CDR1 is LGHDT and CDR2 is YNNKEL (reference sequence). Between the trimmed V and J ends, which lost 4 bases and 7 bases, there was a span of 16 bases. Findings and caveats of the study: High day-60 TCRbeta diversity in some patients came from surviving recipient T cells and thymic progenitors. When one year had passed after transplant, most T-cell counts and diversity came from newly produced T cells.

The origin of this receptor is a boy less than two years old with Wiskott-Aldrich syndrome, due to receive a stem cell transplant. The specimen was PBMCs, collected before TCRalphabeta/CD19-depleted stem cell transplant. V usage is TRBV3-1 and J usage is TRBJ2-5; tentative D call: TRBD1 (5 bases). The CDR3 spells CASSRRTKRGTQYF. DNA of the CDR3: TGTGCCAGCAGCCGCCGGACAAAACGAGGGACCCAGTACTTC.